This T cell receptor beta chain was captured by sequencing in a study of response to subunit inactivated influenza vaccine (dated by TCRdb to 2016 to 2018). For context, the study as a whole: The study used deep quantitative T cell receptor repertoire profiling to track responses to a trivalent subunit inactivated influenza vaccine.

Notes on this clonotype: Its antigen is still unknown. No per-base quality is available; no much larger clone lies one base away.

Study-wide conclusions, independent of this receptor: The authors suggested that each seasonal influenza vaccination may recruit only a limited number of new T cells.

Interpreted using the paper, the time point label stands for: around 47 days after influenza vaccine administration. Receptor libraries were prepared by RT-PCR. Sequenced using an Illumina HiSeq 2500. TCRdb reran the public reads through fastp at Q25 and MiXCR, keeping productive beta chains. Entries are consolidated by CDR3 protein sequence, retaining the most common genes and DNA. This sample has some 480,000 distinct CDR3 sequences in its table, and 9.5% to 13% of those were observed once. About 12% of the sample lies in the top ten. The specimen was PBMCs from blood, collected roughly 47 days after vaccination. The sequence was collected from a man between 45 and 60 years old who received an inactivated influenza vaccine. Donor details come from another sample of the same person, matched by shared clones.

The DNA is TGTGCCAGCAGTTCGGGACAGGGGGGTTCAACTAATGAAAAACTGTTTTTT. This yields the protein CASSSGQGGSTNEKLFF. The V and J genes are TRBV28 and TRBJ1-4; 11 bases in the junction line up with TRBD1. The CDR3, from cysteine to phenylalanine, totals 17 residues. Only the CDR3 part of the read is kept: 51 bases, read in frame from the first base. V is cut back by 4 bases and J by 0 bases, with 4 bases in the junction unmatched. CDR1 and CDR2 are read off the germline V gene as MDHEN and SYDVKM.